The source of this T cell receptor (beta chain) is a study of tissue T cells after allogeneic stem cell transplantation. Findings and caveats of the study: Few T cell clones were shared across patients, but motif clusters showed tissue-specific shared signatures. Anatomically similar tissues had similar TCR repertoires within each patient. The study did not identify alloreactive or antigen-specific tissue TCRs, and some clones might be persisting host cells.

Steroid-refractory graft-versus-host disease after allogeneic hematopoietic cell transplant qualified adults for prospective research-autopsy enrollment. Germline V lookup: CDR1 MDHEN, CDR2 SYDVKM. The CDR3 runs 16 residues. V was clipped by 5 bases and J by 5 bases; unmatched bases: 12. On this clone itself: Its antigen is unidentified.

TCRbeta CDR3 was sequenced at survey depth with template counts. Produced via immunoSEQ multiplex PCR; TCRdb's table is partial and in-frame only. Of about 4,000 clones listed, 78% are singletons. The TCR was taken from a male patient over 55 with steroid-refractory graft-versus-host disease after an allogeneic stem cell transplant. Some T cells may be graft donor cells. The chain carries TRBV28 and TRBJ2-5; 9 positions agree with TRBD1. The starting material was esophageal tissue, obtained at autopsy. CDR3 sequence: CASSANRGRGWETQYF. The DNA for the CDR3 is TGTGCCAGCAGTGCCAACAGGGGGCGCGGATGGGAGACCCAGTACTTC. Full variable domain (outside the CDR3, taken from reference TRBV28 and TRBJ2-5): DVKVTQSSRYLVKRTGEKVFLECVQDMDHENMFWYRQDPGLGLRLIYFSYDVKMKEKGDIPEGYSVSREKKERFSLILESASTNQTSMYLCASSANRGRGWETQYFGPGTRLLVL.